The present T cell receptor (beta chain) was sequenced within a study of Graves' ophthalmopathy and Graves' hyperthyroidism. This clonotype occurred many times. CDR3 length: 15 residues. Germline-derived CDR1 and CDR2 are WNHNN and SYGVQD (reference sequence). V was pared by 0 bases and J by 7 bases, with 7 bases of the junction left unmatched. CDR3 regions of TCR beta were amplified from RNA transcripts. Scientists carried out first-round RT-PCR using HTBI primers and then a second-round multiplex PCR. TCRdb fed the multiplex PCR reads into MiXCR, producing one record per CDR3 protein. The sample has a few hundred thousand distinct CDR3 sequences; about 18% are singletons.

Sequencing input: peripheral blood. This clonotype was sampled from an adult woman with stable Graves' hyperthyroidism. This rearrangement joins TRBV10-1 to TRBJ2-7, with TRBD2 identical over 9 bases. This CDR3 is CASSESTSGLKEQYF. CDR3 nucleotides: TGCGCCAGCAGTGAGTCGACTAGCGGACTAAAAGAGCAGTACTTC.